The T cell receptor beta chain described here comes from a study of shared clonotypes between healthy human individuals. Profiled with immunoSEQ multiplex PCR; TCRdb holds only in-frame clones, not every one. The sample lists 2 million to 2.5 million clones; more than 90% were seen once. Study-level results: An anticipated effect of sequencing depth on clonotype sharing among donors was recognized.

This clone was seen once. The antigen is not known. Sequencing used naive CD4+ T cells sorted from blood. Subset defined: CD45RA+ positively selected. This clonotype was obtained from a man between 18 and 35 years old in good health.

DNA for the CDR3: TGTGCCTGGAGTGATTGGGGGGGCGCAACTAATGAAAAACTGTTTTTT. Residues: CAWSDWGGATNEKLFF. The gene calls are TRBV30 and TRBJ1-4; D may be TRBD1 (6 bases). This CDR3 contains 16 residues. Between the trimmed V and J ends, which lost 1 base and 0 bases, there was a span of 12 bases. Germline CDR1 and CDR2: GTSNPN and SVGIG (reference sequence).